This T cell receptor (beta chain) was captured by sequencing in a study of cytomegalovirus exposure and HLA in healthy donors. The CDR3 sequence is 18 residues long. Germline values: CDR1 SGHAT, CDR2 FQNNGV. The V end lost 5 bases, the J end lost 2 bases, and 19 bases lay between the germline ends. Using immunoSEQ multiplex PCR, the repertoire was profiled, and TCRdb retains in-frame clones only, with some absent. The sample shows 70,000 to 80,000 clones, approximately 95% of them seen only once. This clonotype was sampled from a woman in her late teens or twenties in good health and CMV-seronegative. Material: PBMCs. The chain employs TRBV11-2 and TRBJ1-6; D is perhaps TRBD1 (5 bases). CDR3 sequence reads: CASSASDSRRAYNSPLHF. CDR3 coding DNA: TGTGCCAGCAGCGCCTCCGACAGCCGACGAGCCTATAATTCACCCCTCCACTTT. Variable domain in full (rest from reference TRBV11-2 and TRBJ1-6): EAGVAQSPRYKIIEKRQSVAFWCNPISGHATLYWYQQILGQGPKLLIQFQNNGVVDDSQLPKDRFSAERLKGVDSTLKIQPAKLEDSAVYLCASSASDSRRAYNSPLHFGNGTRLTVT.